This TCR beta chain was recovered during a study of CD8 T cells in ankylosing spondylitis (dated 2017 in TCRdb). Some background on the complete study: The study set out to find disease-linked TCR variants by profiling T cell receptor beta repertoires in ankylosing spondylitis patients and healthy donors. Samples of peripheral blood were taken, and for ankylosing spondylitis patients, synovial fluid was collected as well. The full study cohort was made up of about two dozen ankylosing spondylitis patients and 108 healthy donors. Overall study outcomes, separate from this receptor: In peripheral blood, the disease-linked clones were found at relatively low frequencies and had a CD8+ phenotype. A TCR beta motif of several highly homologous amino acid variants appeared characteristic of blood from ankylosing spondylitis patients. Some motif variants had previously been reported in the synovial fluid and blood of reactive arthritis patients, which suggests shared mechanisms of disease initiation. Significant enrichment of the disease-linked clones was reported in matched synovial fluid samples from ankylosing spondylitis patients.

The germline V gene (reference sequence) sets CDR1 to LNHDA and CDR2 to SQIVND. From the cysteine through the phenylalanine, the CDR3 covers 14 amino acids. CDR3 DNA only is kept here, 42 bases in frame from base 1. Trimming at the junction amounts to 7 bases on V and 1 base on J, and the germline ends lie 13 bases apart. Sequenced using an Illumina HiSeq 2500. Quantitative 5'-RACE with molecular barcodes was the method used to prepare the TCR beta libraries. Concerning the study's data processing: A new computational method based on a probabilistic model of VDJ rearrangement was used to identify disease-linked TCR variants. TCRdb trimmed the raw reads at Q25, called clones with MiXCR and kept productive beta chains. Merged by CDR3 protein, the rows form single entries marked with the most common genes and DNA. The V and J calls and clone size are TCRdb's, not the authors'. This sample lists 150,000 to 200,000 distinct CDR3 sequences; 15% to 20% were detected once. The ten largest make up around 4% of the sample.

This clonotype has only a few counts. Its antigen has not been determined. The input lacks base qualities; no much larger clone sits a single base away. This chain is built from TRBV19 and TRBJ2-5, with a tentative D gene TRBD2 over 6 matching bases. Sequencing was performed on blood, either unsorted or a sorted T cell fraction (not recorded which). This TCR was recovered from a male donor between 10 and 30 years old with ankylosing spondylitis or in good health (not recorded which). Donor details come from another sample of the same person, matched by shared clones. The nucleotide sequence reads TGTGCCAGTAATATGGGGGGATTCCAAGAGACCCAGTACTTC. This sequence encodes CASNMGGFQETQYF. The CDR3 plus the reference TRBV19 and TRBJ2-5 genes for the other parts give the full variable domain: DGGITQSPKYLFRKEGQNVTLSCEQNLNHDAMYWYRQDPGQGLRLIYYSQIVNDFQKGDIAEGYSVSREKKESFPLTVTSAQKNPTAFYLCASNMGGFQETQYFGPGTRLLVL.